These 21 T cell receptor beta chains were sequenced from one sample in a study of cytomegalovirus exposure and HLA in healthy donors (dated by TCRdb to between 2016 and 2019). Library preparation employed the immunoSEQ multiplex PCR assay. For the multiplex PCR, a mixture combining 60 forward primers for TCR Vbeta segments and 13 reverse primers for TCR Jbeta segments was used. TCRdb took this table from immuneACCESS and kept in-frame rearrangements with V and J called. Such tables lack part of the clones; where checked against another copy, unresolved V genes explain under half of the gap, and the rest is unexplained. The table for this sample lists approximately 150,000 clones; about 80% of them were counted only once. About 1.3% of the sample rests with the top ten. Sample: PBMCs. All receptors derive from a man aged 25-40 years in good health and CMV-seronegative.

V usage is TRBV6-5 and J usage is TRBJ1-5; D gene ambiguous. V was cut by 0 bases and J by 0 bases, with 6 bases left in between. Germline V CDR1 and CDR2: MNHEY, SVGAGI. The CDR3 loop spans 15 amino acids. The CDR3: CASSYSEYSNQPQHF. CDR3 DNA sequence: TGTGCCAGCAGTTACTCAGAGTATAGCAATCAGCCCCAGCATTTT.

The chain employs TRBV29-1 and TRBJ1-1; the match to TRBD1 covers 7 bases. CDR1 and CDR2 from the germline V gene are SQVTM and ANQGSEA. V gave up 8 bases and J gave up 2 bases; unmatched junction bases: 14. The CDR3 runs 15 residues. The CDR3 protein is CSTVGTASFNTEAFF. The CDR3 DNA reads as TGCAGCACCGTCGGGACAGCTAGTTTCAACACTGAAGCTTTCTTT.

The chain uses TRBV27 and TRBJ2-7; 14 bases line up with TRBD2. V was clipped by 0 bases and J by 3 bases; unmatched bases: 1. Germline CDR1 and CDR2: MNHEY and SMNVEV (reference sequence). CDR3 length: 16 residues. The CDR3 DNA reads TGTGCCAGCAGTTTATCGGGACTAGCGGGAGTCTACGAGCAGTACTTC. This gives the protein CASSLSGLAGVYEQYF.

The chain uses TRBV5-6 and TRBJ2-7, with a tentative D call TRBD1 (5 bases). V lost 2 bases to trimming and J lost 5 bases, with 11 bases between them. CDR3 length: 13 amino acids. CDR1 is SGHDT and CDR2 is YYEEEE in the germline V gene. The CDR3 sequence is CASSFTGTHEQYF. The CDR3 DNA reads TGTGCCAGCAGCTTCACAGGTACGCACGAGCAGTACTTC.

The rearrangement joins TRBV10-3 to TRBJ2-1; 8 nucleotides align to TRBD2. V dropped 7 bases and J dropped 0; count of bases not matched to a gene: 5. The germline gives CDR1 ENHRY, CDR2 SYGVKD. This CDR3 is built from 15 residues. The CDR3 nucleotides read TGTGCCATCACGCAGCGGGAGAGCTCCTACAATGAGCAGTTCTTC. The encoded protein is CAITQRESSYNEQFF.

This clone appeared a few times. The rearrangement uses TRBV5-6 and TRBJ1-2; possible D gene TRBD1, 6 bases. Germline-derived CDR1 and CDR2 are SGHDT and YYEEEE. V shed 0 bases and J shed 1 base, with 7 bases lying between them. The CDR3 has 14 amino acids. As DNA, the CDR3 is TGTGCCAGCAGCTTGGTACAGGGTAACTATGGCTACACCTTC. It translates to CASSLVQGNYGYTF.

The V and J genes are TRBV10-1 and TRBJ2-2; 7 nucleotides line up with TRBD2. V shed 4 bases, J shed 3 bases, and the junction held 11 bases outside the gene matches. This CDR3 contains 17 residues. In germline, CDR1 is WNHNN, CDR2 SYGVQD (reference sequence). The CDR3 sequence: CASSGHSGGFYTGELFF. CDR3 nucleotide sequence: TGCGCCAGCAGTGGACATTCGGGGGGTTTTTACACCGGGGAGCTGTTTTTT.

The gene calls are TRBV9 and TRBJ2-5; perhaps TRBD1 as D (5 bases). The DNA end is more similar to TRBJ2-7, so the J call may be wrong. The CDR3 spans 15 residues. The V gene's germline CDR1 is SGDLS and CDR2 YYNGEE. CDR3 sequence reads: CASSVEVTGTYEQYF. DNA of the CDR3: TGTGCCAGCAGCGTAGAGGTCACAGGCACCTACGAGCAGTACTTC.

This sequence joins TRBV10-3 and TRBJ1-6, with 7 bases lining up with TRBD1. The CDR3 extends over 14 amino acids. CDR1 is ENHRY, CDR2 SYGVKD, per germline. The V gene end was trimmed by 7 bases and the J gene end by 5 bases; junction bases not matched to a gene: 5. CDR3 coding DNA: TGTGCCATCACCGACAGGGATGATAATTCACCCCTCCACTTT. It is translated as CAITDRDDNSPLHF.

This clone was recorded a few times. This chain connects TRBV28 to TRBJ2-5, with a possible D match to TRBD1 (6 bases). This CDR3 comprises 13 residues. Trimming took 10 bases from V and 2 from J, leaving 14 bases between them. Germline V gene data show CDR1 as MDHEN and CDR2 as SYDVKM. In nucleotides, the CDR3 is TGTGCCACCCAGGGGACCCTGCAAGAGACCCAGTACTTC. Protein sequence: CATQGTLQETQYF.

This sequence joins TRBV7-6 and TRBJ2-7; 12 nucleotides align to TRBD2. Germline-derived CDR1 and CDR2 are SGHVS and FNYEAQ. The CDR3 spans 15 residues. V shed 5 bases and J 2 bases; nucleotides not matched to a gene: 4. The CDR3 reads CASSPGLAGPYEQYF. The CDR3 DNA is TGTGCCAGCAGCCCCGGACTAGCGGGACCCTACGAGCAGTACTTC.

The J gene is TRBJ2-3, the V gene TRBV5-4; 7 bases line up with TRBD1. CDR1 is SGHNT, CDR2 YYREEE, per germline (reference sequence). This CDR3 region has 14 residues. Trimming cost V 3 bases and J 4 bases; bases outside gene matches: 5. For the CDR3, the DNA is TGTGCCAGCAGCTCAAGAGGACAGGCAGATACGCAGTATTTT. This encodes CASSSRGQADTQYF.

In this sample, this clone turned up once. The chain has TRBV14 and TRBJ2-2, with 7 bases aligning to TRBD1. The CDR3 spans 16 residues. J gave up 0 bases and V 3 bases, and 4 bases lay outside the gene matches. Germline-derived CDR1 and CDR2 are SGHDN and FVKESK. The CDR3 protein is CASSQTGQPNTGELFF. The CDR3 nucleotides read TGTGCCAGCAGCCAGACGGGACAGCCGAACACCGGGGAGCTGTTTTTT.

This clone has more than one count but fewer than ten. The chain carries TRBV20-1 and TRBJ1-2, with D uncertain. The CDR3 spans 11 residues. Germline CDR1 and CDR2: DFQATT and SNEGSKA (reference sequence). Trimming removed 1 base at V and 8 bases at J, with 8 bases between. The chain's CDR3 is CSARVTGGYTF. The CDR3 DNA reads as TGCAGTGCTAGAGTTACGGGAGGCTACACCTTC.

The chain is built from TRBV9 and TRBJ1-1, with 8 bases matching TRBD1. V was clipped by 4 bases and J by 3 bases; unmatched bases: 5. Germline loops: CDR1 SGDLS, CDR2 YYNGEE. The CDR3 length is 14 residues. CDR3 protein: CASSRTGGYTEAFF. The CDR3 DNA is TGTGCCAGCAGCCGAACAGGGGGGTACACTGAAGCTTTCTTT.

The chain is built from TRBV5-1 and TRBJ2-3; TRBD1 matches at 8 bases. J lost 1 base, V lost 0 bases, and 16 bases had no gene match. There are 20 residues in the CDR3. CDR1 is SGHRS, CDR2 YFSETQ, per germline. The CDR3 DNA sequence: TGCGCCAGCAGCTTGGAGGTGAGGACAGGGAATGAATTGCGCACAGATACGCAGTATTTT. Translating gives CASSLEVRTGNELRTDTQYF.

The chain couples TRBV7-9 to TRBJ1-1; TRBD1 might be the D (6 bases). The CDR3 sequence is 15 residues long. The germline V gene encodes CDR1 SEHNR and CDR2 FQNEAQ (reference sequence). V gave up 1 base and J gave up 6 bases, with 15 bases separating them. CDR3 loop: CASSLGRTEGSEAFF. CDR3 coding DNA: TGTGCCAGCAGCTTAGGAAGGACAGAAGGATCTGAAGCTTTCTTT. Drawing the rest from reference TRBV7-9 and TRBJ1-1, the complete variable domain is DTGVSQNPRHKITKRGQNVTFRCDPISEHNRLYWYRQTLGQGPEFLTYFQNEAQLEKSRLLSDRFSAERPKGSFSTLEIQRTEQGDSAMYLCASSLGRTEGSEAFFGQGTRLTVV.

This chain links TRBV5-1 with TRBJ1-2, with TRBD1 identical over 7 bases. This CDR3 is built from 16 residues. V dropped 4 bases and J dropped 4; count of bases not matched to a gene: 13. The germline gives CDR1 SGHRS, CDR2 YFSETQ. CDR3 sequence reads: CASSPGGGGDGYGYTF. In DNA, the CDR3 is TGCGCCAGCAGCCCGGGTGGAGGGGGCGACGGCTATGGCTACACCTTC.

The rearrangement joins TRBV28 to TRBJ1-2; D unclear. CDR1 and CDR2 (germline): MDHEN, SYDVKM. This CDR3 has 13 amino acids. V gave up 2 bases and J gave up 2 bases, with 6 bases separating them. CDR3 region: CASSLLSNYGYTF. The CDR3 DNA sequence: TGTGCCAGCAGTTTACTGTCCAACTATGGCTACACCTTC.

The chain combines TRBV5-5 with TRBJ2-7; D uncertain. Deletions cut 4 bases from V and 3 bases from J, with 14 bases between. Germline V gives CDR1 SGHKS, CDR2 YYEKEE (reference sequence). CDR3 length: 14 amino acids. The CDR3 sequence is CASSPFAGFYEQYF. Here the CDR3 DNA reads TGTGCCAGCAGCCCCTTCGCAGGTTTCTACGAGCAGTACTTC.

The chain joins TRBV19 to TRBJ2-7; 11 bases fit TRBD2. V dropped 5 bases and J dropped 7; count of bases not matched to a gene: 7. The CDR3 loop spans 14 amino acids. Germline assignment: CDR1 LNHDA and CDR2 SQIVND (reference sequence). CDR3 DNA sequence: TGTGCCAGTAGTCAACTAGCGGGGGTCCTGGAGCAGTACTTC. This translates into CASSQLAGVLEQYF.